This note documents a single T cell receptor (beta chain) sequence. The antigen remains undetermined. Profiling relied on immunoSEQ multiplex PCR, and the TCRdb table lists in-frame clones only, not all of them. The sample carries some 30,000 clones, approximately 80% recorded once. This specimen comes from a study of a mutant IDH1 vaccine in newly diagnosed glioma. Study-wide context: Onset of vaccination occurred 4-6 weeks following radiotherapy alone, or with temozolomide cycles. Standard pretreatment was either radiotherapy, temozolomide, or, for most, radiochemotherapy with temozolomide. Study-wide points: Of the patients, approximately 93% had vaccine-induced immune responses.

This CDR3 is built from 15 residues. The ends were cut back, 2 bases at V and 5 bases at J, with 11 bases in the middle. Germline CDR1 reads SGHNT; CDR2 reads YYREEE (reference sequence). Time point defined: week 35, safety follow-up. Mutant IDH1 20-mer peptide, at 300 ug, made up each vaccine dose, with topical imiquimod. V gene TRBV5-4 combines with J gene TRBJ1-6; D is perhaps TRBD1 (6 bases). The sequence was obtained from a middle-aged woman with glioma. The sequenced sample was PBMCs, obtained from a glioma patient whose treatment included an IDH1 peptide vaccine. In DNA form, the CDR3 reads TGTGCCAGCAGCTTACGGCAGGGGAATAATTCACCCCTCCACTTT. The encoded protein is CASSLRQGNNSPLHF.